This T cell receptor (beta chain) is drawn from a study of T-cell reconstitution after alpha-beta-depleted transplantation in children. Study-wide results and caveats: The study traced high day-60 TCRbeta diversity in some patients to surviving recipient T cells and thymic progenitors. The authors attributed T-cell counts and diversity one year after transplant mostly to newly produced T cells. About two months after transplant, alpha-beta T cells reportedly came from several hundred expanded graft clones.

This clonotype was counted ten times or more. Antigen: not known. Preparation of the TCRbeta library used unique molecular identifiers. A single record per CDR3 protein comes from TCRdb applying MiXCR to the PCR reads. The sample holds a few hundred thousand distinct CDR3 sequences, about 9.4% seen once. The CDR3 contains 14 residues. The V end lost 2 bases, the J end lost 5 bases, and 10 bases lay between the germline ends. Per germline, CDR1 MNHEY and CDR2 SVGAGI. V gene TRBV6-5 combines with J gene TRBJ1-5; TRBD1 is a possible D gene (5 bases). The material was PBMCs, obtained before TCRalphabeta/CD19-depleted stem cell transplant. This sequence was found in a boy under two years old with acute myeloid leukemia, due to receive a stem cell transplant. CDR3 sequence (DNA): TGTGCCAGCAGTTACGGGACGGTGGATCAGCCCCAGCATTTT. This codes for CASSYGTVDQPQHF.